The source of this TCR beta chain is a study of T cell responses to AZD1222 COVID-19 vaccine. Findings and limits, study-wide: Sampling captured repertoires only after the peak T cell response. Spike-specific TCR breadth and depth grew following two AZD1222 doses. Donors were largely white British and mainly female; clonal diversity was possibly underestimated. The CD4 TCRs associated with vaccination extended across spike and predominated at 160-218 and 743-854.

As regards this clone: Its matching antigen is unknown.

Assay: immunoSEQ multiplex PCR; the TCRdb copy retains only in-frame clones and omits some. Here the sample spans approximately 61,000 clones, 81% being singletons. CDR3 size: 15 residues. In germline, CDR1 is LGHNA, CDR2 YSLEER. The germline V and J ends were trimmed by 0 bases and 3 bases, with 9 bases remaining between them. This chain joins TRBV4-3 and TRBJ1-5; perhaps TRBD1 as D (6 bases). Sequences were derived from peripheral blood, sampled 28 days after the second AZD1222 dose. The TCR sequence derives from an adult who received the AZD1222 COVID-19 vaccine. The CDR3 DNA sequence: TGCGCCAGCAGCCAAGATGGGGGGCCCAATCAGCCCCAGCATTTT. It is translated as CASSQDGGPNQPQHF.